This entry describes one T cell receptor beta chain. The antigen remains unidentified. Unsorted whole blood served as the source of blood RNA, and germline DNA was extracted as well. There were only treatment-naive patients, all with chronic HBV infection. Investigators obtained approximately 4.3 milliliters of peripheral blood ahead of surgery. V lost 2 bases and J lost 5; bases outside the gene matches: 6. The CDR3 extends over 15 amino acids. Germline V gene sequence: CDR1 SGHDT, CDR2 YYEEEE. The authors made TCR beta cDNA from approximately 500 ng total RNA with a constant-region primer. Each TCR beta library was derived from three nested multiplex PCR rounds that employed slightly modified ARM-PCR. The opening two PCR rounds, 10 cycles each, paired TRBV1-TRBV30 forward primers with a C-beta reverse primer. In TCRdb, the multiplex PCR reads were re-called with MiXCR into one record per CDR3 protein. The sample contains about 180,000 distinct CDR3 sequences, 50% to 75% of which appear only once.

The data are from a study of tumor-infiltrating lymphocytes in primary liver carcinoma. Study context: In every tissue type, samples returned a similar yield of roughly 3.5 to 8 million productive TCRbeta reads.

General study points: Tumor region pairs showed greater overlap than either tumor-adjacent or tumor-blood pairs did.

Sequenced sample: peripheral blood. The rearrangement links TRBV5-6 to TRBJ2-7; TRBD2 matches at 11 bases. The sequence derives from a man in his forties with primary liver carcinoma and hepatitis B virus infection. The CDR3, as DNA: TGTGCCAGCAGCTTCACTAGCGGGAGAGTCAACGAGCAGTACTTC. Translation: CASSFTSGRVNEQYF.